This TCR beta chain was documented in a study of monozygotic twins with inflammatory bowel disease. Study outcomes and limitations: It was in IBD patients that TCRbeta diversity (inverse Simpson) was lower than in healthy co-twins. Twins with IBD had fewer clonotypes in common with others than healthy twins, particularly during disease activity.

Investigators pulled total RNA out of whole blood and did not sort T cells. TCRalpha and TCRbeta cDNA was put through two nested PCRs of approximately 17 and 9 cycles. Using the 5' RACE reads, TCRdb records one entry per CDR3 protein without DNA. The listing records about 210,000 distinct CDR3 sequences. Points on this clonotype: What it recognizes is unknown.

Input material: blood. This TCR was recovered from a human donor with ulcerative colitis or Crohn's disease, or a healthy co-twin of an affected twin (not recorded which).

The CDR3 loop is CASSPAPGTSVDTQYF. V and J are TRBV7-9 and TRBJ2-3; with no DNA, the TCRdb D assignment of TRBD2 cannot be verified. CDR3 size: 16 residues. The V gene's germline CDR1 is SEHNR and CDR2 FQNEAQ (reference sequence).